The 2 T cell receptor beta chains in this list originate from one sample, sequenced in a study of T cell responses to AZD1222 COVID-19 vaccine. Profiled with immunoSEQ multiplex PCR; TCRdb holds only in-frame clones, not every one. The table has roughly 150,000 clones, roughly 85% seen once. The source material was peripheral blood, sampled 28 days after the second AZD1222 dose. The receptor set was obtained from an adult who received the AZD1222 COVID-19 vaccine.

J is TRBJ1-6 and V is TRBV6-1, with D perhaps TRBD1 (6 bases). The CDR3 runs 16 residues. CDR1 is MNHNS and CDR2 is SASEGT in the germline V gene. Trimming removed 1 base at V and 9 bases at J, with 16 bases between. Here the CDR3 reads CASSEVVRGIGSPLHF. Written as DNA, the CDR3 is TGTGCCAGCAGTGAAGTTGTAAGGGGGATAGGTTCACCCCTCCACTTT.

The rearrangement uses TRBV24-1 and TRBJ2-1; no firm D call. This CDR3 spans 13 amino acids. V was clipped by 4 bases and J by 12 bases, with 15 bases between them. Germline loops: CDR1 KGHDR, CDR2 SFDVKD. The CDR3 reads CATSDTGPLGQFF. The CDR3 DNA reads as TGTGCCACCAGTGACACGGGCCCCCTAGGGCAGTTCTTC.